The 8 T cell receptor beta chains listed next were all sequenced from one sample in a study of cytomegalovirus exposure and HLA in healthy donors. Amplification used 60 Vbeta primers and 13 Jbeta primers. The repertoire was sequenced with immunoSEQ multiplex PCR; TCRdb's copy has only in-frame clones and lacks some. Among some 130,000 clones, approximately 75% were seen once, and the ten largest hold 0.85% to 1.4%. The sequencing sample was made of PBMCs. These TCRs come from a male donor in good health and CMV-seronegative.

Here the CDR3 reads CASSYAGKNSPLHF. In nucleotides, the CDR3 is TGTGCCAGCAGTTACGCGGGGAAGAATTCACCCCTCCACTTT. J is TRBJ1-6 and V is TRBV6-5; the D is unclear. CDR1 and CDR2 (germline): MNHEY, SVGAGI. The CDR3 is 14 amino acids. V was pared by 2 bases and J by 7 bases, with 9 bases between.

The rearrangement links TRBV9 to TRBJ1-1; the D gene is possibly TRBD1 (5 bases). Per the germline V gene, CDR1 is SGDLS and CDR2 is YYNGEE. The ends were cut back, 4 bases at V and 8 bases at J, with 12 bases in the middle. There are 12 residues in the CDR3. CDR3 amino acids: CASSPPGVEAFF. DNA for the CDR3: TGTGCCAGCAGCCCCCCGGGGGTAGAAGCTTTCTTT.

The chain joins TRBV19 to TRBJ1-3, with D possibly TRBD1 on 6 matching bases. This CDR3 region has 13 residues. The germline CDR1 and CDR2 sequences are LNHDA and SQIVND (reference sequence). V lost 7 bases and J lost 1, with 8 bases in between. CDR3 sequence: CASKGGSGNTIYF. CDR3 nucleotide sequence: TGTGCCAGTAAAGGGGGATCTGGAAACACCATATATTTT.

The rearrangement links TRBV6-5 to TRBJ1-2; 10 positions match TRBD1. The CDR3 spans 14 residues. V was pared by 7 bases and J by 2 bases, with 4 bases of the junction left unmatched. CDR1 and CDR2 from the germline V gene are MNHEY and SVGAGI. The CDR3 nucleotides read TGTGCCAGCAAAGGACAGGGGGGAAACTATGGCTACACCTTC. It encodes CASKGQGGNYGYTF.

This clone occurred a few times. The V and J genes are TRBV5-4 and TRBJ1-1, with TRBD1 matching over 8 bases. Germline V CDR1 and CDR2: SGHNT, YYREEE (reference sequence). The CDR3 runs 12 residues. J was trimmed by 10 bases and V by 4 bases; bases with no gene match: 6. The CDR3 sequence is CASSLVDRGAFF. As DNA, the CDR3 is TGTGCCAGCAGCCTAGTTGACAGGGGAGCTTTCTTT.

This clone showed up just once. This rearrangement joins TRBV13 to TRBJ2-7; 15 positions match TRBD2. CDR1 and CDR2 from the germline V gene are PRHDT and FYEKMQ (reference sequence). The CDR3 is made up of 18 amino acids. After removal of 5 bases from V and 5 bases from J, the junction contained 13 bases not matched to a gene. The DNA of the CDR3 is TGTGCCAGCAGCCCCGGGACTAGCGGGGGGTTCAGGGCCGACGAGCAGTACTTC. It translates to CASSPGTSGGFRADEQYF.

Comment on this clone: Distinct nucleotide sequences in the sample also encode this CDR3. The rearrangement joins TRBV5-4 to TRBJ1-2, with TRBD1 identical over 7 bases. CDR3 size: 13 residues. V gave up 3 bases and J gave up 8 bases; unmatched junction bases: 7. Germline CDR1 and CDR2: SGHNT and YYREEE (reference sequence). The DNA for the CDR3 is TGTGCCAGCAGCTCTGACAGGGTTGGGGGCTACACCTTC. Translating gives CASSSDRVGGYTF.

This chain links TRBV30 with TRBJ1-2; D unclear. With 2 bases removed from V and 3 bases from J, the gap between germline ends came to 25 bases. Germline values: CDR1 GTSNPN, CDR2 SVGIG (reference sequence). CDR3 length equals 18 residues. CDR3 sequence (DNA): TGTGCCTGGAGTCCTTATACACTCAGCGGGTCCAGGCACTATGGCTACACCTTC. Its protein is CAWSPYTLSGSRHYGYTF.